These 17 T cell receptor beta chains were all obtained from the same sample, sequenced in a study of persistence of HIV-infected CD4 T cells. The immunoSEQ assay was version 4, run in survey mode. TCRdb's table, derived via immunoSEQ multiplex PCR, lists solely in-frame clones and lacks some. The repertoire holds 50,000 to 65,000 clones, less than 85% seen once, with roughly 1.8% in the top ten. Cells were stimulated with overlapping HIV-1 Gag 15-mer peptides. CD40L-negative CD69-negative CD45RO-high memory CD4+ T cells were sorted as populations depleted of antigen-responding cells. These receptors lack a known antigen. This material consisted of CD4+ T cells sorted from PBMCs after approximately 18-hour stimulation, taken from a patient who received antiretroviral therapy. These receptors came from an adult man with HIV who was CMV-seropositive.

This sequence joins TRBV7-9 and TRBJ1-1; D call uncertain. With 5 bases removed from V and 5 bases from J, the gap between germline ends came to 9 bases. The CDR3 runs 12 residues. Germline V lookup: CDR1 SEHNR, CDR2 FQNEAQ (reference sequence). The CDR3 DNA sequence: TGTGCCAGCAGCCCGTTAGGTACTGAAGCTTTCTTT. The encoded protein is CASSPLGTEAFF.

The DNA for the CDR3 is TGTGCCAGCACGAGGACGGCGACGTTGGACACTGAAGCTTTCTTT. This gives the protein CASTRTATLDTEAFF. V and J are TRBV6-5 and TRBJ1-1; no firm D call. Between the trimmed V and J ends, which lost 7 bases and 3 bases, there was a span of 18 bases. Germline lookup yields CDR1 MNHEY and CDR2 SVGAGI. The CDR3 consists of 15 residues.

This clone occurred a few times. The chain has TRBV7-2 and TRBJ1-5, with D tentatively TRBD1 (5 bases). The V end was cut by 3 bases, the J end by 7 bases, with 13 bases between. CDR1 SGHTA and CDR2 FQGNSA come from the germline V gene. CDR3 size: 14 residues. This chain's CDR3 is CASSLGPAGQPQHF. CDR3 coding DNA: TGTGCCAGCAGCTTGGGGCCAGCCGGCCAGCCCCAGCATTTT.

In its sample, this clone was seen once. CDR3: CATRVEGTYNSPLHF. The DNA for the CDR3 is TGTGCCACCCGTGTTGAAGGTACCTATAATTCACCCCTCCACTTT. The genes are TRBV19 and TRBJ1-6, with no clear D. V lost 10 bases to trimming and J lost 2 bases, with 15 bases between them. The CDR3 length is 15 residues. Looked up from germline, CDR1 is LNHDA and CDR2 is SQIVND (reference sequence).

V usage is TRBV28 and J usage is TRBJ1-2, with TRBD1 matching 8 bases. The CDR3 runs 13 residues. V gave up 5 bases and J gave up 4 bases; unmatched junction bases: 3. Germline V lookup: CDR1 MDHEN, CDR2 SYDVKM. CDR3 loop: CASSKDRVYGYTF. In DNA, the CDR3 is TGTGCCAGCAGTAAGGACAGGGTCTATGGCTACACCTTC.

CDR3: CAISEGLGEDTQYF. The CDR3 DNA reads as TGTGCCATCAGTGAGGGGCTCGGGGAAGATACGCAGTATTTT. This chain uses TRBV10-3 with TRBJ2-3; possibly TRBD2 for D (5 bases). V shed 2 bases and J shed 5 bases, with 11 bases lying between them. Looked up from germline, CDR1 is ENHRY and CDR2 is SYGVKD. The CDR3 runs 14 residues.

In nucleotides, the CDR3 is TGTGCCAGTAGTACCGGACAGGATCTTCAGCCCCAGCATTTT. Amino acid sequence: CASSTGQDLQPQHF. V gene TRBV19 combines with J gene TRBJ1-5, with 7 positions matching TRBD1. With 4 bases clipped from V and 6 bases from J, the junction kept 6 bases outside the gene matches. This CDR3 comprises 14 residues. The V gene's germline CDR1 is LNHDA and CDR2 SQIVND (reference sequence).

The chain carries TRBV2 and TRBJ1-1; D remains unclear. Germline V gene lookup returns CDR1 SNHLY and CDR2 FYNNEI. The CDR3 length is 14 residues. V was pared by 2 bases and J by 0 bases, with 7 bases between. CDR3 protein: CASSETAMNTEAFF. Written as DNA, the CDR3 is TGTGCCAGCAGTGAAACAGCCATGAACACTGAAGCTTTCTTT.

CDR3 amino acids: CASSQSQGNTEAFF. The CDR3, as DNA: TGTGCCAGCAGCCAATCACAGGGGAACACTGAAGCTTTCTTT. This chain uses TRBV3-1 (or the pseudogene TRBV3-2) with TRBJ1-1, with D perhaps matching TRBD1 (6 bases). The V and J ends lost 2 bases and 1 base respectively, with 8 bases between them. The CDR3 sequence is 14 residues long. Germline loops: CDR1 LGHDT, CDR2 YNNKEL (reference sequence).

The chain recombines TRBV27 with TRBJ1-5; D remains unclear. The CDR3 contains 15 residues. From germline, CDR1 is MNHEY and CDR2 SMNVEV (reference sequence). Deletions cut 2 bases from V and 0 bases from J, with 8 bases between. The CDR3 loop is CASSLSLYSNQPQHF. The CDR3 DNA is TGTGCCAGCAGTTTAAGCCTCTATAGCAATCAGCCCCAGCATTTT.

The gene calls are TRBV19 and TRBJ1-1, with D possibly being TRBD1 (6 bases). Looked up from germline, CDR1 is LNHDA and CDR2 is SQIVND (reference sequence). The CDR3 is 13 amino acids. The V and J ends lost 3 bases and 3 bases respectively, with 8 bases between them. CDR3 protein: CASSMRGYTEAFF. As DNA, the CDR3 is TGTGCCAGTAGTATGAGGGGGTACACTGAAGCTTTCTTT.

The chain uses TRBV7-2 and TRBJ2-5; 7 bases are a match to TRBD1. This CDR3 comprises 15 residues. V was clipped by 5 bases and J by 1 base; unmatched bases: 7. CDR1 and CDR2 (germline): SGHTA, FQGNSA. CDR3 in amino acids: CASSPYRGPQETQYF. The CDR3 nucleotides read TGTGCCAGCAGCCCTTACAGGGGACCCCAAGAGACCCAGTACTTC.

The chain uses TRBV7-2 and TRBJ2-7; the match to TRBD2 covers 9 bases. V was pared by 5 bases and J by 2 bases, with 4 bases of the junction left unmatched. The CDR3 length is 14 residues. CDR1 is SGHTA and CDR2 is FQGNSA in the germline V gene. The CDR3 DNA reads TGTGCCAGCAGCGTACTAGCGGGTCCCTACGAGCAGTACTTC. Its translation: CASSVLAGPYEQYF.

The rearrangement links TRBV11-3 to TRBJ2-1; tentatively, D is TRBD2 (6 bases). Between the trimmed V and J ends, which lost 3 bases and 9 bases, there was a span of 15 bases. There are 14 residues in the CDR3. Germline V lookup: CDR1 SGHNT, CDR2 YENEEA. The CDR3 DNA follows: TGTGCCAGCAGCTTGGCTACGACTAGGGGTGAGCAGTTCTTC. This codes for CASSLATTRGEQFF.

V is TRBV7-9 and J is TRBJ1-1; 8 bases agree with TRBD1. The CDR3 consists of 13 residues. After removal of 3 bases from V and 3 bases from J, the junction contained 0 bases not matched to a gene. The germline CDR1 and CDR2 sequences are SEHNR and FQNEAQ (reference sequence). CDR3 protein: CASSLTGDTEAFF. The CDR3 nucleotides are TGTGCCAGCAGCTTGACAGGGGACACTGAAGCTTTCTTT.

This clone appeared a single time. The chain employs TRBV6-4 and TRBJ2-3; D gene unclear. The germline CDR1 and CDR2 sequences are MRHNA and SNTAGT. Between the trimmed V and J ends, which lost 6 bases and 0 bases, there was a span of 13 bases. The CDR3 covers 15 residues. This CDR3 is CASSPTLVSTDTQYF. The CDR3 region has the DNA TGTGCCAGCAGCCCGACATTAGTTAGCACAGATACGCAGTATTTT.

The J gene is TRBJ2-3, the V gene TRBV19, with a possible D match to TRBD1 (6 bases). Germline assignment: CDR1 LNHDA and CDR2 SQIVND (reference sequence). There are 14 residues in the CDR3. Trimming pared 6 bases from V and 0 bases from J, leaving 10 bases between. The CDR3 is CASRDSFSTDTQYF. DNA for the CDR3: TGTGCCAGTAGGGACAGCTTTAGCACAGATACGCAGTATTTT.